The clone carrying this TCR beta chain was counted between two and nine times. The CDR3 has 15 residues. Germline V CDR1 and CDR2: SGHAT, FQNNGV. The J segment lost 3 bases and the V segment lost 3 bases, leaving 1 base of the junction unmatched. The sample is drawn from a study of blood T cell repertoires in COVID-19. About the study: PBMCs, B-cell-depleted T cells, or T cells provided the cDNA or gDNA that made up the material.

How the authors handled the data: Scientists estimated how many nucleated cells there were by amplifying reference gene primers. Repertoires were generated with immunoSEQ multiplex PCR, while TCRdb's copy carries only in-frame clones and drops some. V, J and clone size are taken as reported in that table, and D and trimming were inferred from the DNA itself. The sample holds 150,000 to 200,000 clones; 75% to 80% are singletons and the top ten take about 25%. The chain is built from TRBV11-2 and TRBJ2-2; the match to TRBD1 covers 10 bases. This clonotype was obtained from a woman in her 70s with acute or convalescent COVID-19. Sequencing was performed on peripheral blood. The CDR3 reads CASSFGTGDTGELFF. The DNA of the CDR3 is TGTGCCAGCAGCTTCGGGACAGGGGACACCGGGGAGCTGTTTTTT. The whole variable domain, remainder taken from reference TRBV11-2 and TRBJ2-2, is EAGVAQSPRYKIIEKRQSVAFWCNPISGHATLYWYQQILGQGPKLLIQFQNNGVVDDSQLPKDRFSAERLKGVDSTLKIQPAKLEDSAVYLCASSFGTGDTGELFFGEGSRLTVL.